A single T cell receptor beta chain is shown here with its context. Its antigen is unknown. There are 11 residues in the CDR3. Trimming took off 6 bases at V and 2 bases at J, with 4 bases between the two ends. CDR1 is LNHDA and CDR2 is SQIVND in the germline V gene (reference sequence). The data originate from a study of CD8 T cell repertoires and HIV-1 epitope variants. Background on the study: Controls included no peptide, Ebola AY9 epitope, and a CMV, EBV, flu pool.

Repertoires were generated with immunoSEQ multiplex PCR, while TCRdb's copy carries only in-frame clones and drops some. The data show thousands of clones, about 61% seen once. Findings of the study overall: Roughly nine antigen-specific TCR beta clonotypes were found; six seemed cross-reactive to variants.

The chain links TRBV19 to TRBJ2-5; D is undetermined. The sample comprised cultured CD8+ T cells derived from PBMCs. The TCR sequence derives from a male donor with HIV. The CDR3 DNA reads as TGTGCCAGTAGAGGACAAGAGACCCAGTACTTC. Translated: CASRGQETQYF.